This T cell receptor (beta chain) stems from a study of Ad26.COV2.S vaccination and SARS-CoV-2 variants. Study as a whole: Vaccine-arm donor from the placebo-controlled COV1001 Ad26.COV2.S trial.

The table came from immunoSEQ multiplex PCR; TCRdb's copy has only in-frame clones and leaves some out. This table holds about 370,000 clones, approximately 90% found once. Germline V lookup: CDR1 SGHTS, CDR2 YDEGEE. This CDR3 is 12 amino acids long. V lost 7 bases, J lost 1 base, and 8 bases lay in between. As to treatment: over 15 received Ad26.COV2.S at low or high dose, single or two shots; several received placebo; per-sample allocation not given. After the first vaccine or placebo injection, samples were drawn on day 63. The TCR comes from a person between 18 and 65 years old who received the Ad26.COV2.S COVID-19 vaccine or a placebo. Source: peripheral blood, taken in a trial of Ad26.COV2.S vaccine versus placebo. The chain is built from TRBV5-8 and TRBJ1-1; D is ambiguous. The CDR3: CASHFGNTEAFF. CDR3 bases: TGTGCCAGCCATTTCGGGAACACTGAAGCTTTCTTT.